This T cell receptor (beta chain) was recovered during a study of blood T cell repertoires in COVID-19 (TCRdb year 2020). Regarding the complete study: Samples from collaborators originated in the United States, Italy and Spain and spanned both the acute and convalescent phases of COVID-19. Where HLA class I and class II types were available, the types were taken from metadata supplied by the sample provider, not from assay-based typing. A freely available public database, intended as a resource for researchers studying the immune response to SARS-CoV-2, is where the repertoires were released. The material from the prospective study consisted of cDNA or gDNA derived from T cells, B-cell-depleted T cells, or PBMCs. The samples were drawn from two sources: the first 160 participants of the ongoing ImmuneRACE study, and 1,000 to 1,500 subjects contributed by 6 global collaborators. A de-identified subject ID, COVID-19 status, age in years and sex were almost always included in the sample metadata. Subjects who had been exposed to COVID-19, were actively infected with it, or had recovered from it provided the deeply sampled blood TCRbeta repertoires that made up the dataset. The research as a whole found: How much clinical and demographic metadata was included differed by source and by participant, and the metadata was provided uncurated.

Regarding this clone: Its antigen specificity is not known. Base qualities are not provided; no much larger clone lies one nucleotide away.

TCRbeta CDR3 regions were amplified from genomic DNA by means of the immunoSEQ Assay, a bias-controlled multiplex PCR. The study's own analysis went as follows. Nucleated cell counts per sample were estimated from amplification of reference gene primers within the assay. To quantify the absolute abundance of each unique TCRbeta CDR3 rearrangement, sequence reads were collapsed and filtered. For each sample, productive Simpson clonality was calculated as the square root of Simpson's diversity index across productive rearrangements. TCRdb obtained this table from immuneACCESS and retained in-frame rearrangements with V and J assigned. These tables miss some clones; where compared with another copy, unresolved V genes account for less than half of the shortfall, and the remainder is unexplained. The V and J calls and clone size come from that table; D and trimming were worked out from the DNA. This sample comprises around 70,000 clones, 79% of them detected only once. The ten largest account for more than 25% of the sample.

The collaborating institutions used their own protocols to collect whole blood in K2EDTA tubes. For TCRbeta analysis, collaborator samples were shipped as frozen whole blood, as isolated PBMCs, or as DNA extracted from either sample type. The CDR3 runs 14 residues from the cysteine to the phenylalanine. The retained sequence is limited to the CDR3, 42 bases, with the frame set at the first base. According to the germline V gene, CDR1 reads SGHTA and CDR2 reads FQGNSA. V is pared back by 1 base and J by 1 base, with 6 bases lying between the germline termini. The clonotype comes from a man between 60 and 75 years old with active or convalescent COVID-19. Sequencing was carried out using peripheral blood. In this chain, TRBV7-2 is recombined with TRBJ2-3; no D gene can be assigned with confidence. CDR3 protein: CASSLDRGTDTQYF. DNA sequence: TGTGCCAGCAGCTTAGACCGGGGCACAGATACGCAGTATTTT.